This T cell receptor beta chain comes out of a study of neoadjuvant anti-PD-1 for oral cavity cancer. V dropped 4 bases and J dropped 3; count of bases not matched to a gene: 8. This CDR3 region has 15 residues. Germline assignment: CDR1 LNHDA and CDR2 SQIVND (reference sequence). General observations from the study: Each response group had just a few patients in TCR analyses.

Regarding time point: after neoadjuvant nivolumab, at surgical resection. Profiling relied on immunoSEQ multiplex PCR, and the TCRdb table lists in-frame clones only, not all of them. Of tens of thousands of clones in the sample, 27% were seen once. Of note for this clone: What it recognizes is unknown.

The TCR comes from a person aged 35-79 years with oral cavity squamous cell carcinoma. The material was tumor tissue, obtained after nivolumab (anti-PD-1) treatment. V and J are TRBV19 and TRBJ2-5; 7 nucleotides line up with TRBD1. This chain's CDR3 is CASSRSGTVEETQYF. CDR3 coding DNA: TGTGCCAGTAGTAGGTCCGGGACAGTCGAAGAGACCCAGTACTTC. Based on the CDR3 plus reference TRBV19 and TRBJ2-5, the full variable domain is DGGITQSPKYLFRKEGQNVTLSCEQNLNHDAMYWYRQDPGQGLRLIYYSQIVNDFQKGDIAEGYSVSREKKESFPLTVTSAQKNPTAFYLCASSRSGTVEETQYFGPGTRLLVL.